The T cell receptor (beta chain) under discussion was sequenced for a study of blood T cell repertoires in COVID-19. The protocol was immunoSEQ multiplex PCR, while the TCRdb copy is restricted to in-frame clones and leaves out a portion. The repertoire holds 100,000 to 140,000 clones, around 88% seen once, with 6.8% in the top ten. This TCR came from a man in his forties or fifties with active or convalescent COVID-19. Sequencing was done on a sample of peripheral blood.

The CDR3 DNA is TGTGCCAGCACCCTCGGGACAGTTAACACCGGGGAGCTGTTTTTT. It specifies CASTLGTVNTGELFF. This rearrangement joins TRBV27 to TRBJ2-2, with 7 nucleotides matching TRBD1. Germline V gene sequence: CDR1 MNHEY, CDR2 SMNVEV (reference sequence). The CDR3 loop spans 15 amino acids. With V trimmed by 7 bases and J by 2 bases, 7 bases remained unmatched.